This TCR beta chain was observed in a study of monozygotic twins with inflammatory bowel disease. Study-wide points: IBD patients displayed reduced TCRbeta diversity (inverse Simpson) when set against healthy co-twins. People with IBD had fewer clonotypes in common with others than healthy twins did, especially with disease activity.

T cells were not sorted, and total RNA was isolated straight from whole blood. To note about this clonotype: The antigen remains undetermined.

UMIs with a 6-nucleotide sample barcode were added by template switching. TCRdb re-called the 5' RACE reads and shows each CDR3 protein once, DNA omitted. This sample's table has fewer than 400,000 distinct CDR3 sequences. The germline V gene has CDR1 SGHTA and CDR2 FQGNSA. This CDR3 comprises 16 residues. The clonotype originates from a human donor with ulcerative colitis or Crohn's disease, or a healthy co-twin of an affected twin (not recorded which). The chain has TRBV7-2 and TRBJ1-5. Sequenced: blood. CDR3 region: CASSLVTGNSNQPQHF.